Below, 9 T cell receptor beta chains from the same sample are listed, as sequenced in a study of glioma-infiltrating T cells after dendritic cell vaccination. Sequencing was performed with immunoSEQ multiplex PCR; in TCRdb, only in-frame clones are kept and a portion is missing. This sample has approximately 90,000 clones; roughly 77% occur once, and the top ten carry less than 2.5%. The time point: after dendritic cell vaccination, including at tumor progression/relapse. The starting material was blood, obtained after dendritic cell vaccination. All receptors come from a human donor with glioblastoma.

This clone has a handful of counts. The V and J genes are TRBV6-5 and TRBJ2-7; 8 bases line up with TRBD2. This CDR3 contains 15 residues. Germline CDR1 is MNHEY and CDR2 is SVGAGI. The J segment lost 5 bases and the V segment lost 0 bases, leaving 6 bases of the junction unmatched. CDR3 sequence (DNA): TGTGCCAGCAGTTACTCGTCTGGGACTAGTGACGAGCAGTACGTC. It encodes CASSYSSGTSDEQYV.

This chain uses TRBV5-6 with TRBJ1-1; D remains unclear. The CDR3 loop spans 15 amino acids. Per the germline V gene, CDR1 is SGHDT and CDR2 is YYEEEE. Trimming stripped 1 base from V and 8 bases from J, with 18 bases between. CDR3 amino acids: CASSLMGFAGGEAFF. The CDR3, as DNA: TGTGCCAGCAGCTTGATGGGCTTTGCAGGAGGCGAAGCTTTCTTT.

The chain links TRBV30 to TRBJ2-2; D is possibly TRBD1 (6 bases). The CDR3 loop spans 14 amino acids. Trimming stripped 6 bases from V and 5 bases from J, with 16 bases between. The germline CDR1 and CDR2 sequences are GTSNPN and SVGIG (reference sequence). This chain's CDR3 is CACNPQGHTGELFF. CDR3 bases: TGTGCCTGCAACCCACAGGGACATACCGGGGAGCTGTTTTTT.

The chain recombines TRBV18 with TRBJ2-5, with D unclear. Germline V lookup: CDR1 KGHSH, CDR2 LQKENI. The CDR3 is 14 residues long. V lost 2 bases and J lost 2, with 9 bases in between. The CDR3 reads CASSPIAQQETQYF. In DNA form, the CDR3 reads TGTGCCAGCTCACCAATCGCACAACAAGAGACCCAGTACTTC.

This clone has a single count. The chain couples TRBV5-6 to TRBJ1-3, with TRBD1 as a possible D gene (6 bases). CDR3 length: 15 amino acids. V gave up 4 bases and J gave up 2 bases, with 13 bases separating them. The germline CDR1 and CDR2 sequences are SGHDT and YYEEEE. CDR3 in amino acids: CASSAQGTTGNTIYF. CDR3 DNA sequence: TGTGCCAGCAGCGCACAGGGTACTACTGGAAACACCATATATTTT.

The chain uses TRBV19 and TRBJ1-1; D perhaps matches TRBD1 (6 bases). This CDR3 region has 15 residues. Germline CDR1 is LNHDA and CDR2 is SQIVND (reference sequence). V gave up 3 bases and J gave up 0 bases, with 11 bases separating them. CDR3 amino acids: CASSIRQGLNTEAFF. CDR3 in DNA: TGTGCCAGTAGTATTAGGCAGGGGCTGAACACTGAAGCTTTCTTT. The whole variable domain, remainder taken from reference TRBV19 and TRBJ1-1, is DGGITQSPKYLFRKEGQNVTLSCEQNLNHDAMYWYRQDPGQGLRLIYYSQIVNDFQKGDIAEGYSVSREKKESFPLTVTSAQKNPTAFYLCASSIRQGLNTEAFFGQGTRLTVV.

The V call is TRBV7-2, the J call TRBJ2-5; 9 bases fit TRBD1. This CDR3 has 16 residues. Germline V gene sequence: CDR1 SGHTA, CDR2 FQGNSA. With V trimmed by 4 bases and J by 5 bases, 11 bases remained unmatched. The CDR3 protein is CASSSSGTGNGETQYF. In nucleotides, the CDR3 is TGTGCCAGCAGCTCCTCCGGGACAGGGAACGGGGAGACCCAGTACTTC.

The chain carries TRBV6-5 and TRBJ1-4; TRBD1 aligns across 7 bases. Germline CDR1 is MNHEY and CDR2 is SVGAGI. CDR3 length equals 14 residues. Germline trimming cut 6 bases from V and 7 bases from J; bases unmatched to any gene: 8. For the CDR3, the DNA is TGTGCCAGCAGACGTCCCGGGACAGTTGAAAAACTGTTTTTT. This encodes CASRRPGTVEKLFF.

The V and J genes are TRBV7-8 and TRBJ1-5, with 8 bases fitting TRBD1. Germline assignment: CDR1 SGHVS and CDR2 FQNEAQ. This CDR3 spans 14 amino acids. V lost 8 bases and J lost 4; bases outside the gene matches: 7. The CDR3 region has the DNA TGTGCCAGCTCTAGAACAGGGGGGAATCAGCCCCAGCATTTT. This codes for CASSRTGGNQPQHF.